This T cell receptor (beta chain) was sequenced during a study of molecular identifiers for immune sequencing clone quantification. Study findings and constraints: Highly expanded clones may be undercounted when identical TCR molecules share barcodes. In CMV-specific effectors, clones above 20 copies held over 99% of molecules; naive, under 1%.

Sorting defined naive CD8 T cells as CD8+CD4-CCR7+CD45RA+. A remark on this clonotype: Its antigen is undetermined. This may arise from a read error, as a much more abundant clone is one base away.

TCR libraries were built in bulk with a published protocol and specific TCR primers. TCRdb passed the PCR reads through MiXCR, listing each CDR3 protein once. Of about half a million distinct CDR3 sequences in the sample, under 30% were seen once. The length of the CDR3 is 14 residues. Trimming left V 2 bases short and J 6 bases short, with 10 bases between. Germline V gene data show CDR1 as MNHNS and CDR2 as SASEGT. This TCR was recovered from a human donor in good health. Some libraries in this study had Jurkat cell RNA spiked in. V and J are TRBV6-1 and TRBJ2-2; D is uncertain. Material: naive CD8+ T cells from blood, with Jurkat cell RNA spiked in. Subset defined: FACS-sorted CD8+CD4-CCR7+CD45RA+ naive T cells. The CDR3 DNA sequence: TGTGCCAGCAGTGAATTTAGGTTGGCCGGGGAGCTGTTTTTT. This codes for CASSEFRLAGELFF.